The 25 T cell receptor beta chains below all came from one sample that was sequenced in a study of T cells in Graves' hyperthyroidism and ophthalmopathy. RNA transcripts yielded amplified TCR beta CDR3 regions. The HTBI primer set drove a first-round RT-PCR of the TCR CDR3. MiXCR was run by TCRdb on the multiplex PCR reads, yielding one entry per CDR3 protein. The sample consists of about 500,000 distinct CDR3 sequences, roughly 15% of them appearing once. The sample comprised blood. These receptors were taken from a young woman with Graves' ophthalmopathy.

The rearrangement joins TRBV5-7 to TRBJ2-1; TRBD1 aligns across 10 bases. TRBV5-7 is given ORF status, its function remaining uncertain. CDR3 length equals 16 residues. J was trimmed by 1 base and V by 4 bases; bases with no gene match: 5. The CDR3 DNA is TGTGCCAGCAGCGCGACGGACAGGGGGTCCTACAATGAGCAGTTCTTC. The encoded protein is CASSATDRGSYNEQFF.

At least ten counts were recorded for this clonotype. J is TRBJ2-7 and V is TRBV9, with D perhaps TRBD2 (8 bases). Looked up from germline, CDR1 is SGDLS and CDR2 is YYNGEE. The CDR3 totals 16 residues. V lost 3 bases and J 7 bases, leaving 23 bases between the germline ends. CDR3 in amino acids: CASSAGGRAGVEEQYF. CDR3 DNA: TGTGCCAGCAGCGCAGGGGGGCGAGCGGGAGTGGAGGAGCAGTACTTC.

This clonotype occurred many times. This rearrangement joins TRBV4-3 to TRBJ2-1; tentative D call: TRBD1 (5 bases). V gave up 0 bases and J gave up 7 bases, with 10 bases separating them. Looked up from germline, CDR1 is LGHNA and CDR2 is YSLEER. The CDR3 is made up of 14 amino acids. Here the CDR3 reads CASSQDYQGNEQFF. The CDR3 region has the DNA TGCGCCAGCAGCCAAGACTACCAGGGAAATGAGCAGTTCTTC.

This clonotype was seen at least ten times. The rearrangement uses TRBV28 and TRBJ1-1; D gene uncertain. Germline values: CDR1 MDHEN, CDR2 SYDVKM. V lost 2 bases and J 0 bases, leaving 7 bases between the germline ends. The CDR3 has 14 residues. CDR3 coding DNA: TGTGCCAGCAGTTTAGTTCAGGTGAACACTGAAGCTTTCTTT. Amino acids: CASSLVQVNTEAFF. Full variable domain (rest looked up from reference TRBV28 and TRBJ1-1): DVKVTQSSRYLVKRTGEKVFLECVQDMDHENMFWYRQDPGLGLRLIYFSYDVKMKEKGDIPEGYSVSREKKERFSLILESASTNQTSMYLCASSLVQVNTEAFFGQGTRLTVV.

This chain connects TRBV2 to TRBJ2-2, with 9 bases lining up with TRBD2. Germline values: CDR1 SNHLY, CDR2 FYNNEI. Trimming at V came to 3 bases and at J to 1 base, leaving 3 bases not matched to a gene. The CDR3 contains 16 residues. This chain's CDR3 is CASSDLAGENTGELFF. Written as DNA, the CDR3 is TGTGCCAGCAGTGACTTAGCGGGGGAGAACACCGGGGAGCTGTTTTTT.

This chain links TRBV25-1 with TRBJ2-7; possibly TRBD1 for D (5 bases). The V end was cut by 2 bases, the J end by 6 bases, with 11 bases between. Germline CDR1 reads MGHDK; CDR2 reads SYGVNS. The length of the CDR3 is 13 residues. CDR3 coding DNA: TGTGCCAGCAGTGAACGTCACAGGTTCGAGCAGTACTTC. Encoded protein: CASSERHRFEQYF.

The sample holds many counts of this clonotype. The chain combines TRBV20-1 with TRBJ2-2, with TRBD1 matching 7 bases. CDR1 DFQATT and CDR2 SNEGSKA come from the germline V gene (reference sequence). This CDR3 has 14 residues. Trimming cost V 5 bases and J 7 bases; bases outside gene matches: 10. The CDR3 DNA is TGCAGTGCTCCAAGCAGGGGGTACGACGGGGAGCTGTTTTTT. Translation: CSAPSRGYDGELFF.

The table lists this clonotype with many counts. CDR3 bases: TGTGCCATCAGTGAGTTGGGGACAGGAGTGGATGAGCAGTTCTTC. This translates into CAISELGTGVDEQFF. The rearrangement joins TRBV10-3 to TRBJ2-1; 8 positions agree with TRBD1. This CDR3 is 15 amino acids long. Germline CDR1 reads ENHRY; CDR2 reads SYGVKD. The J segment lost 8 bases and the V segment lost 1 base, leaving 7 bases of the junction unmatched.

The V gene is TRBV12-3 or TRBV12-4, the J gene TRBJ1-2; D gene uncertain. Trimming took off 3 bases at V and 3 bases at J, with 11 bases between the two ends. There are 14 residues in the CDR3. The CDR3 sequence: CASSLQAAYYGYTF. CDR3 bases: TGTGCCAGCAGTTTGCAAGCAGCTTACTATGGCTACACCTTC.

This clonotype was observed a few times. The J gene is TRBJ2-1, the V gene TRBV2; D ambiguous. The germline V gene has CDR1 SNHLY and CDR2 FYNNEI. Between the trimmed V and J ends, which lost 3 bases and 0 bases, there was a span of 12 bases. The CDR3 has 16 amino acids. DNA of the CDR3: TGTGCCAGCAGTGATGGTGGGTTTTTCTCCTACAATGAGCAGTTCTTC. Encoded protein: CASSDGGFFSYNEQFF.

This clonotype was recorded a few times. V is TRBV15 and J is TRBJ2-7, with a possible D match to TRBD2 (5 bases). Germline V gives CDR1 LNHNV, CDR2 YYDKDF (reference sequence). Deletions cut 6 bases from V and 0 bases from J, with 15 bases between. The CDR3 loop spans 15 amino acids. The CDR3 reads CATRTFFGDSYEQYF. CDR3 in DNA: TGTGCCACCAGAACCTTTTTCGGGGACTCCTACGAGCAGTACTTC.

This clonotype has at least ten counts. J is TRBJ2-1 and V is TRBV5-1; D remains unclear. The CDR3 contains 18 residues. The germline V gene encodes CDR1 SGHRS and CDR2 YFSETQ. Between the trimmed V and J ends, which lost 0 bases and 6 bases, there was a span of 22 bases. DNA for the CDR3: TGCGCCAGCAGCTTGGAAGGGTTGGGCAGCGTTAGCCTCAATGAGCAGTTCTTC. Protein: CASSLEGLGSVSLNEQFF.

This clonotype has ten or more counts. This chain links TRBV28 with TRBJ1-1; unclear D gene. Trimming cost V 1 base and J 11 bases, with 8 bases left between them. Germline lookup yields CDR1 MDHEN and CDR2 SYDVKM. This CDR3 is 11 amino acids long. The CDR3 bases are TGTGCCAGCAGTTTATCAGGCAGGGCTTTCTTT. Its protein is CASSLSGRAFF.

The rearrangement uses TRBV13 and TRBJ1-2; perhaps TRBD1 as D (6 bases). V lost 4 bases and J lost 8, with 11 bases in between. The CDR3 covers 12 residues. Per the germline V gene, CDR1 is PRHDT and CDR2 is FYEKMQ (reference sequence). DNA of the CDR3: TGTGCCAGCAGCTCCCAAGGACAGGGCTACACCTTC. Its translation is CASSSQGQGYTF.

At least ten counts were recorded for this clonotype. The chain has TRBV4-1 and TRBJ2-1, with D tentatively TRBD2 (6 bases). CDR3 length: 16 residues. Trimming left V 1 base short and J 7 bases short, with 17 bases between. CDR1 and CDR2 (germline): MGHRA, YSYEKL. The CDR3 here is CASSQVMKGLGNEQFF. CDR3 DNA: TGCGCCAGCAGCCAAGTAATGAAGGGACTTGGGAATGAGCAGTTCTTC.

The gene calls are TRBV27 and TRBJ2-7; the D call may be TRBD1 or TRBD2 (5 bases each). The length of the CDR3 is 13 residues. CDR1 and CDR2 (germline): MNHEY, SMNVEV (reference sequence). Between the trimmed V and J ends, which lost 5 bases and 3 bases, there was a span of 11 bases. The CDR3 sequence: CASSTGRSYEQYF. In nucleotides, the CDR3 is TGTGCCAGCAGTACGGGACGGAGCTACGAGCAGTACTTC.

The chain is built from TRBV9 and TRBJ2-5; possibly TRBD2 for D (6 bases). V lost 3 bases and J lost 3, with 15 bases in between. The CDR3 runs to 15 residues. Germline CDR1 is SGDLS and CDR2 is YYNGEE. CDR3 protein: CASSESGLLKETQYF. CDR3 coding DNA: TGTGCCAGCAGCGAGTCGGGACTCCTCAAAGAGACCCAGTACTTC.

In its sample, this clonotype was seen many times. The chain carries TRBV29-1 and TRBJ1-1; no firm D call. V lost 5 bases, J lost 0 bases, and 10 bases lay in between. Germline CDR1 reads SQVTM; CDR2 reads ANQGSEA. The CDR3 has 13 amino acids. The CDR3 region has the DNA TGCAGCGTTATGACATCCATGAACACTGAAGCTTTCTTT. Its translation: CSVMTSMNTEAFF.

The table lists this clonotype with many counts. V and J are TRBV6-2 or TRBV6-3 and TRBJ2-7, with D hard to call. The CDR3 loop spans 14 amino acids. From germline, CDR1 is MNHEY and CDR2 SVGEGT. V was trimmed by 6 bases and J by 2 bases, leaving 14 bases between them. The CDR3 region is CASSPSLDTYEQYF. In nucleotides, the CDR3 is TGTGCCAGCAGCCCCAGTCTAGATACCTACGAGCAGTACTTC.

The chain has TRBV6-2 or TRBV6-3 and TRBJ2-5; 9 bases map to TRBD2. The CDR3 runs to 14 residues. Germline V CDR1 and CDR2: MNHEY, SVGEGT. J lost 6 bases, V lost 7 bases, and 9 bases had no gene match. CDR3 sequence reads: CASNRREGQKTQYF. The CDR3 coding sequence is TGTGCCAGCAACCGGCGGGAGGGCCAGAAGACCCAGTACTTC.

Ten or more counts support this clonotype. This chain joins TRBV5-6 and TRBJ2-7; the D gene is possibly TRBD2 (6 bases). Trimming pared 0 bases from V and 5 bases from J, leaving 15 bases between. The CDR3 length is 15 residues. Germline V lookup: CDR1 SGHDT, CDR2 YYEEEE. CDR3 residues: CASSLGWASDDEQYF. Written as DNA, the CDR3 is TGTGCCAGCAGCTTGGGTTGGGCTAGCGACGACGAGCAGTACTTC. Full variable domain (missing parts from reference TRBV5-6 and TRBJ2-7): DAGVTQSPTHLIKTRGQQVTLRCSPKSGHDTVSWYQQALGQGPQFIFQYYEEEERQRGNFPDRFSGHQFPNYSSELNVNALLLGDSALYLCASSLGWASDDEQYFGPGTRLTVT.

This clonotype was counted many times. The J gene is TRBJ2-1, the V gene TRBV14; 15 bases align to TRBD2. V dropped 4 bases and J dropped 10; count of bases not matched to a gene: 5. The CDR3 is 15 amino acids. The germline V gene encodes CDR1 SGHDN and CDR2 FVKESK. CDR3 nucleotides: TGTGCCAGCAGCCGGACTAGCGGGAGGGCCAGGGAGCAGTTCTTC. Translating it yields CASSRTSGRAREQFF.

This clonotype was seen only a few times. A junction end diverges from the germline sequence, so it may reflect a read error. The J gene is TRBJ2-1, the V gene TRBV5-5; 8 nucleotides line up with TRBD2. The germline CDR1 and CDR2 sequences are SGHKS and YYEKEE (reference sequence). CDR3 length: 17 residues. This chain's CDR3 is CVSSLVREGRSYNEQFF. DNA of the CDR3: TGTGTCAGCAGCTTGGTCCGGGAGGGCCGGTCCTACAATGAGCAGTTCTTC.

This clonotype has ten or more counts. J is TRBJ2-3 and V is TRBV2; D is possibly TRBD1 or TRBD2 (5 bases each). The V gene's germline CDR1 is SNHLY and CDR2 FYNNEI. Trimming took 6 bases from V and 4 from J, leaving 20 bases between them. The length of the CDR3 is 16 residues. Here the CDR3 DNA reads TGTGCCAGCAGGGGGCTAGCCCAGCACGGGGCAGATACGCAGTATTTT. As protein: CASRGLAQHGADTQYF.

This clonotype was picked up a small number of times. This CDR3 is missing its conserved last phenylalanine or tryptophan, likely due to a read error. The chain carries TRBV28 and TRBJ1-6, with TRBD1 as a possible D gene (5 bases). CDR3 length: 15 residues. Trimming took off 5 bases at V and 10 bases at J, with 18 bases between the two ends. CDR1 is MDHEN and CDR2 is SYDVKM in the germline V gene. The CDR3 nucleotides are TGTGCCAGCAGTGGGGCAACAGGAGAAGGGTCACCCCTCCACCTT. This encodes CASSGATGEGSPLHL.